This T cell receptor (beta chain) was recorded in a study of shared clonotypes between healthy human individuals. Points from the study as a whole: A handful of donors held approximately 5% of naive CD4 clonotypes in common. The genetic and exposure-history diversity represented was limited by few donors.

This CDR3 spans 12 amino acids. Trimming removed 4 bases from V and 5 bases from J, with 11 bases in between. CDR1 is SQVTM, CDR2 ANQGSEA, per germline. Remarks on this clone: The antigen is unknown.

Profiling relied on immunoSEQ multiplex PCR, and the TCRdb table lists in-frame clones only, not all of them. This table holds about 2 million clones, about 95% found once. In the naive CD8 group, cells lacked CD45RO and were positively selected for CCR7, so terminally differentiated effector memory CD45RA+ cells were left out. Sequencing was performed on naive CD8+ T cells sorted from blood. The sequence derives from a man between 18 and 29 years old in good health. The chain couples TRBV29-1 to TRBJ2-5, with D possibly matching TRBD2 (5 bases). DNA for the CDR3: TGCAGCGTTGTCACGGAGGTGGAGACCCAGTACTTC. Amino acid sequence: CSVVTEVETQYF.